What follows is one T cell receptor beta chain and its context. This entry comes from a study of T cells after somatic rescue of genetic block. Libraries were prepared by immunoSEQ multiplex PCR; TCRdb keeps only in-frame clonotypes and omits some of them. This table has about 88,000 clones, approximately 90% appearing once. Trimming cost V 5 bases and J 0 bases, with 12 bases left between them. Germline lookup yields CDR1 SGHRS and CDR2 YFSETQ. The CDR3 is 15 amino acids. V is TRBV5-1 and J is TRBJ2-1, with D tentatively TRBD2 (6 bases). The TCR comes from a woman aged 18-29 years. Source material: peripheral blood mononuclear cells (PBMCs). CDR3 sequence (DNA): TGCGCCAGCAGAAGGGAGGCCCGCTCCTACAATGAGCAGTTCTTC. Translation: CASRREARSYNEQFF.